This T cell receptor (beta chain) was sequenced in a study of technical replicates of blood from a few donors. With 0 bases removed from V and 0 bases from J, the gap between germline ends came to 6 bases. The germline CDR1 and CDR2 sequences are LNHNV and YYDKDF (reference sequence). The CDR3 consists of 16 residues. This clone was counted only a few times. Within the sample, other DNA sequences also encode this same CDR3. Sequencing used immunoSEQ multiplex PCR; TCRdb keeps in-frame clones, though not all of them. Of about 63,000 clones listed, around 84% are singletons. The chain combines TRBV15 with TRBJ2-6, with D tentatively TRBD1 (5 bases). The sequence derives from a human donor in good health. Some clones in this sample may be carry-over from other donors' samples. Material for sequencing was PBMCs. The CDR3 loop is CATSRDRGSGANVLTF. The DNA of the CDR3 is TGTGCCACCAGCAGAGATAGGGGCTCTGGGGCCAACGTCCTGACTTTC.